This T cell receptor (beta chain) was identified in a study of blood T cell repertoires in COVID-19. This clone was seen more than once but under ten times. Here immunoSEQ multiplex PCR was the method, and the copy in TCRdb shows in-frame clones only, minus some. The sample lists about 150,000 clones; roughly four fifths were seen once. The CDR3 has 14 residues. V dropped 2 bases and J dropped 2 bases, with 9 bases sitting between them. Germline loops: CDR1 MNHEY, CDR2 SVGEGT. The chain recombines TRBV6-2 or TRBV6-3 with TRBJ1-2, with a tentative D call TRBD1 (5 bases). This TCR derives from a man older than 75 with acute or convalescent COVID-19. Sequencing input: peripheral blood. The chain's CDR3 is CASSYDRQNYGYTF. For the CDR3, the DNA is TGTGCCAGCAGTTACGACAGACAAAACTATGGCTACACCTTC.